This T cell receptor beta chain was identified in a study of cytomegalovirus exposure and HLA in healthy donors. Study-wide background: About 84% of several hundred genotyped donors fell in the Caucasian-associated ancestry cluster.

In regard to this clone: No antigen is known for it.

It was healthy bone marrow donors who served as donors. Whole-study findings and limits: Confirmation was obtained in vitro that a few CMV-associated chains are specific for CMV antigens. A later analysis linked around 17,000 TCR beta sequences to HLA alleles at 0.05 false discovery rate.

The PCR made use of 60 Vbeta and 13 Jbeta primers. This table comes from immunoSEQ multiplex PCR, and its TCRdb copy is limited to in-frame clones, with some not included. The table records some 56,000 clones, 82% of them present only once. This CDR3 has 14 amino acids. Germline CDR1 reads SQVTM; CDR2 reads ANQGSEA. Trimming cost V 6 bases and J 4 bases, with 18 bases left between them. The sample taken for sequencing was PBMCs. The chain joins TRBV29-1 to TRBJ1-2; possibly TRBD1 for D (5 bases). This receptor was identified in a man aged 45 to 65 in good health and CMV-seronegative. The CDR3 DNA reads TGCAGCGTCCAATCAGGGTGGCAGGTCTATGGCTACACCTTC. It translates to CSVQSGWQVYGYTF.